The clone carrying this TCR beta chain was seen many times. Antigen: not known. The CDR3 is cut off 3 residues early in the read; its end comes from the germline J gene. This record belongs to a study of T cell clonality in common variable immunodeficiency. Germline V CDR1 and CDR2: MNHEY, SVGEGT. There are 14 residues in the CDR3. With 7 bases removed from V and 4 bases from J, the gap between germline ends came to 16 bases. Here immunoSEQ multiplex PCR was the method, and the copy in TCRdb shows in-frame clones only, minus some. The sample is made up of 40,000 to 55,000 clones, none counted only once. Blood samples were heparinized, 5 to 8 ml per donor. General study findings and limits: Repertoire-complication correlations in CVID were limited by patient heterogeneity. Reportedly, TCR beta sequences from common variable immunodeficiency showed fewer deletions and N-nucleotide insertions.

Material: peripheral blood mononuclear cells. The sequence derives from a person aged 18-70 years in good health. The chain uses TRBV6-2 or TRBV6-3 and TRBJ1-1, with TRBD1 as a possible D gene (6 bases). Incomplete CDR3 DNA: TGTGCCAGCAAGCCACAGGGCAGCGGCACTGAA. Translation gives CASKPQGSGTE. Given in full, the CDR3 is CASKPQGSGTEAFF.